Listed below are T cell receptor beta chains from one sample, sequenced in a study of cytomegalovirus exposure and HLA in healthy donors. Some clones are missing from TCRdb's copy, which holds only in-frame ones; the method was immunoSEQ multiplex PCR. The sample lists over 85,000 clones, roughly 70% occurring once. Sequencing was carried out using PBMCs. These receptors all come from a man aged 25 to 40 in good health and CMV-seronegative. The CDR3 runs from the conserved cysteine through the conserved F or W. A D gene is named only where the DNA matches it firmly.

d_call	v_call	cdr3_aa
TRBD2	TRBV2	CASSLALGGVDNEQFF
TRBD1	TRBV7-2	CASSLRSGQYNSPLHF
.	TRBV14	CASTMGGNTEAFF
TRBD1	TRBV11-1	CASSLGQGGETQYF
.	TRBV6-1	CASSESQGLYGYPF
TRBD2	TRBV7-2	CASSSPRSGGNEQFF
TRBD1	TRBV10-1	CASITTGYTYEQYF
.	TRBV30	CAWSRTEAFF
.	TRBV18	CASSPLGGGIQYF
.	TRBV6-6	CASSFFGQSNQPQHF
.	TRBV6-5	CASYTGNYGYTF
.	TRBV9	CASSPGGAGNQPQHF
.	TRBV18	CASSLIANRDYIQYF
.	TRBV28	CASSSWTSQETQYF
TRBD1	TRBV6-5	CASSYGDRGNYGYTF
.	TRBV4-3	CASSHDIAESSYNEQFF
.	TRBV5-8	CASSLGEGWGNQPQHF
.	TRBV7-9	CASSSPRWSRLLDEQFF
.	TRBV5-4	CASSLGETSRGEQFF
TRBD1	TRBV5-1	CASSIRTGGSGNTIYF
TRBD1	TRBV5-4	CASSLDRGLEKLFF
.	TRBV5-6	CASSYGQSSEYF